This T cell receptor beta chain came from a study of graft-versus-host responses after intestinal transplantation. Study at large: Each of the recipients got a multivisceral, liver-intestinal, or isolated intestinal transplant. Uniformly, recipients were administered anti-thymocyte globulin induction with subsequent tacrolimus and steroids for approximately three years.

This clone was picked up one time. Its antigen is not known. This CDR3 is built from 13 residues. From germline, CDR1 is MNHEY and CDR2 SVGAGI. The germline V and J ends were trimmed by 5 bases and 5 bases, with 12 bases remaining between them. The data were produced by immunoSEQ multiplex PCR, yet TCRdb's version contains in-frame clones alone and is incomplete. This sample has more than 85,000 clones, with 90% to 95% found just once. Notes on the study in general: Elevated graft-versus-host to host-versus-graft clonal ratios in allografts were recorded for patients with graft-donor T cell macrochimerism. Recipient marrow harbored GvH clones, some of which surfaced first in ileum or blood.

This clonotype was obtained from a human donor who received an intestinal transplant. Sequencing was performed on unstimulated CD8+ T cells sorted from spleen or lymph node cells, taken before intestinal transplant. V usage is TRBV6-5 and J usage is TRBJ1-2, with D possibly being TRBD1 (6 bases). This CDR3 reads CASSEGDTYGYTF. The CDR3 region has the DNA TGTGCCAGCAGTGAGGGGGACACGTATGGCTACACCTTC.